The 32 T cell receptor beta chains below all came from one sample that was sequenced in a study of blood T cell repertoires in COVID-19. Using immunoSEQ multiplex PCR, the repertoire was profiled, and TCRdb retains in-frame clones only, with some absent. The data show under 300,000 clones, 86% seen once. The sequenced material came from peripheral blood. The receptors derive from a woman aged 25 to 45 with COVID-19, enrolled during active disease.

This sequence joins TRBV18 and TRBJ1-4; tentatively, D is TRBD1 (6 bases). The V gene's germline CDR1 is KGHSH and CDR2 LQKENI. CDR3 length: 14 residues. Trimming left V 1 base short and J 9 bases short, with 12 bases between. DNA of the CDR3: TGTGCCAGCTCACCACTTGATACAGGGAAAAAACTGTTTTTT. This sequence encodes CASSPLDTGKKLFF. The variable domain in full, completed from reference TRBV18 and TRBJ1-4, reads NAGVMQNPRHLVRRRGQEARLRCSPMKGHSHVYWYRQLPEEGLKFMVYLQKENIIDESGMPKERFSAEFPKEGPSILRIQQVVRGDSAAYFCASSPLDTGKKLFFGSGTQLSVL.

The rearrangement joins TRBV2 to TRBJ2-2, with TRBD1 matching 9 bases. CDR3 length: 15 residues. The ends lost 6 bases at V and 3 bases at J; junction bases unmatched: 5. Germline loops: CDR1 SNHLY, CDR2 FYNNEI. The CDR3 DNA is TGTGCCAGCAGCGGCGGGACAGGGTACACCGGGGAGCTGTTTTTT. Its protein product is CASSGGTGYTGELFF.

The rearrangement joins TRBV21-1 to TRBJ2-7; the table's TRBD2 call for D was not verified on the DNA. TRBV21-1 has pseudogene status. The CDR3 loop spans 17 amino acids. CDR3 region: CASSRLAGYLDGYEQYF. CDR3 coding DNA: TGTGCCAGCAGTCGACTAGCGGGTTATTTGGACGGATACGAGCAGTACTTC.

This clone occurred once. CDR3 in amino acids: CASSLRGPGGYTF. CDR3 DNA sequence: TGTGCCAGCAGCTTAAGGGGGCCAGGGGGCTACACCTTC. This chain connects TRBV7-9 to TRBJ1-2, with 7 bases identical to TRBD1. From germline, CDR1 is SEHNR and CDR2 FQNEAQ (reference sequence). The CDR3 consists of 13 residues. J gave up 8 bases and V 2 bases, and 5 bases lay outside the gene matches.

The chain couples TRBV9 to TRBJ2-7; perhaps TRBD2 as D (5 bases). The V end lost 4 bases, the J end lost 0 bases, and 14 bases lay between the germline ends. Germline V lookup: CDR1 SGDLS, CDR2 YYNGEE. This CDR3 spans 15 amino acids. The CDR3 sequence: CASSPTGSPSYEQYF. DNA of the CDR3: TGTGCCAGCAGCCCGACGGGGTCCCCCTCCTACGAGCAGTACTTC.

The J gene is TRBJ1-2, the V gene TRBV6-1, with 9 positions matching TRBD1. The length of the CDR3 is 15 residues. CDR1 MNHNS and CDR2 SASEGT come from the germline V gene. J was trimmed by 5 bases and V by 0 bases; bases with no gene match: 4. The CDR3: CASSEAGTGPYGYTF. The CDR3 bases are TGTGCCAGCAGTGAAGCGGGGACAGGGCCGTATGGCTACACCTTC.

This chain links TRBV7-2 with TRBJ2-3, with 8 bases that match TRBD1. The CDR3 totals 14 residues. CDR1 is SGHTA, CDR2 FQGNSA, per germline. The ends lost 1 base at V and 3 bases at J; junction bases unmatched: 0. CDR3 coding DNA: TGTGCCAGCAGCTTAGACAGGGGGACAGATACGCAGTATTTT. This encodes CASSLDRGTDTQYF.

V and J are TRBV6-5 and TRBJ2-5, with TRBD1 as a possible D gene (6 bases). Trimming stripped 0 bases from V and 1 base from J, with 12 bases between. The CDR3 length is 16 residues. Germline CDR1 MNHEY, CDR2 SVGAGI. This CDR3 is CASSYSTLGGQETQYF. DNA for the CDR3: TGTGCCAGCAGTTACTCGACCCTAGGGGGCCAAGAGACCCAGTACTTC.

V and J are TRBV6-5 and TRBJ1-2; 8 nucleotides agree with TRBD1. The CDR3 has 13 amino acids. CDR1 is MNHEY, CDR2 SVGAGI, per germline. V shed 6 bases, J shed 4 bases, and the junction held 4 bases outside the gene matches. This CDR3 reads CASSDRGTYGYTF. CDR3 in DNA: TGTGCCAGCAGCGACAGGGGCACCTATGGCTACACCTTC.

The genes are TRBV13 and TRBJ2-7; D is uncertain. CDR1 and CDR2 from the germline V gene are PRHDT and FYEKMQ (reference sequence). V lost 5 bases and J 0 bases, leaving 5 bases between the germline ends. The CDR3 covers 12 residues. The CDR3: CASSASSYEQYF. The CDR3 coding sequence is TGTGCCAGCAGCGCCAGCTCCTACGAGCAGTACTTC.

The chain links TRBV3-1 (or the pseudogene TRBV3-2) to TRBJ2-7; D might be TRBD2 (6 bases). Trimming left V 1 base short and J 2 bases short, with 18 bases between. This CDR3 has 17 residues. The germline gives CDR1 LGHDT, CDR2 YNNKEL (reference sequence). CDR3 region: CASSQVRRAGSAYEQYF. Written as DNA, the CDR3 is TGTGCCAGCAGCCAAGTTCGGAGGGCAGGGAGTGCCTACGAGCAGTACTTC.

The rearrangement links TRBV6-6 to TRBJ1-1; D may be TRBD1 (6 bases). CDR1 is MNHNY and CDR2 is SVGAGI in the germline V gene (reference sequence). There are 14 residues in the CDR3. The germline V and J ends were trimmed by 6 bases and 0 bases, with 11 bases remaining between them. CDR3 residues: CASRRDRLNTEAFF. The CDR3 bases are TGTGCCAGCAGGCGTGACAGGTTGAACACTGAAGCTTTCTTT.

The chain links TRBV2 to TRBJ1-6, with D tentatively TRBD1 (5 bases). Deletions cut 6 bases from V and 0 bases from J, with 15 bases between. The CDR3 runs to 17 residues. Germline-derived CDR1 and CDR2 are SNHLY and FYNNEI. CDR3 region: CASSLDSLSSYNSPLHF. In nucleotides, the CDR3 is TGTGCCAGCAGCCTCGACAGTTTGAGCTCCTATAATTCACCCCTCCACTTT.

There are a few counts of this clone. J is TRBJ2-5 and V is TRBV6-5; a weak D match, TRBD2 (6 bases). The germline V gene encodes CDR1 MNHEY and CDR2 SVGAGI. The V gene lost 6 bases and the J gene lost 4 bases, with 12 bases spanning the gap. CDR3 length: 13 amino acids. The CDR3 loop reads CASRGGARETQYF. The CDR3 DNA reads TGTGCCAGCAGAGGAGGGGCGCGAGAGACCCAGTACTTC.

This chain links TRBV3-1 (or the pseudogene TRBV3-2) with TRBJ2-3; tentative D call: TRBD2 (6 bases). CDR1 and CDR2 from the germline V gene are LGHDT and YNNKEL (reference sequence). Trimming shortened V by 8 bases and J by 4 bases, and 13 bases separated the two germline ends. The CDR3 loop spans 13 amino acids. The CDR3 loop reads CASGGRGADTQYF. Here the CDR3 DNA reads TGTGCCAGCGGGGGGAGAGGGGCAGATACGCAGTATTTT.

The V gene is TRBV6-5, the J gene TRBJ2-3; 12 bases map to TRBD2. Per germline, CDR1 MNHEY and CDR2 SVGAGI. The CDR3 is 14 residues long. With V trimmed by 4 bases and J by 6 bases, 2 bases remained unmatched. The CDR3 loop is CASSSGTSGDTQYF. CDR3 DNA sequence: TGTGCCAGCAGTTCTGGGACTAGCGGGGATACGCAGTATTTT.

The rearrangement links TRBV28 to TRBJ2-7, with 9 bases that match TRBD2. J lost 2 bases, V lost 3 bases, and 2 bases had no gene match. Germline V gene sequence: CDR1 MDHEN, CDR2 SYDVKM. The CDR3 runs 14 residues. This CDR3 is CASSLLAGTYEQYF. The CDR3 coding sequence is TGTGCCAGCAGTTTGCTAGCGGGGACCTACGAGCAGTACTTC.

V usage is TRBV14 and J usage is TRBJ2-7, with 8 bases fitting TRBD2. The CDR3 runs 16 residues. V lost 4 bases and J lost 6; bases outside the gene matches: 14. Per the germline V gene, CDR1 is SGHDN and CDR2 is FVKESK. The CDR3 nucleotides read TGTGCCAGCAGCCCATGGGTAGCGGGGAGCACCGTCGAGCAGTACTTC. Translating it yields CASSPWVAGSTVEQYF. The full variable domain, with the rest looked up from reference TRBV14 and TRBJ2-7, is EAGVTQFPSHSVIEKGQTVTLRCDPISGHDNLYWYRRVMGKEIKFLLHFVKESKQDESGMPNNRFLAERTGGTYSTLKVQPAELEDSGVYFCASSPWVAGSTVEQYFGPGTRLTVT.

This chain connects TRBV5-4 to TRBJ2-1, with 7 bases identical to TRBD2. J lost 7 bases, V lost 0 bases, and 16 bases had no gene match. The CDR3 contains 18 residues. Germline values: CDR1 SGHNT, CDR2 YYREEE (reference sequence). CDR3 protein: CASSLGTVVLPGGNEQFF. CDR3 nucleotide sequence: TGTGCCAGCAGCTTGGGAACGGTGGTTCTCCCCGGGGGGAATGAGCAGTTCTTC.

The rearrangement links TRBV6-1 to TRBJ1-3; perhaps TRBD1 as D (5 bases). CDR3 size: 15 residues. V shed 2 bases and J shed 3 bases, with 11 bases lying between them. CDR1 and CDR2 (germline): MNHNS, SASEGT. Written as DNA, the CDR3 is TGTGCCAGCAGTGAAACAGGTTCTATTGGAAACACCATATATTTT. This encodes CASSETGSIGNTIYF.

The J gene is TRBJ1-1, the V gene TRBV9; weak D call: TRBD1 (6 bases). The CDR3 loop spans 13 amino acids. V was shortened by 0 bases and J by 10 bases, with 13 bases between the two germline ends. CDR1 SGDLS and CDR2 YYNGEE come from the germline V gene. The CDR3 reads CASSVALGAPAFF. In DNA form, the CDR3 reads TGTGCCAGCAGCGTAGCTTTGGGGGCTCCAGCTTTCTTT.

The chain joins TRBV5-1 to TRBJ2-5, with D possibly TRBD1 on 5 matching bases. Trimming stripped 4 bases from V and 4 bases from J, with 11 bases between. Per the germline V gene, CDR1 is SGHRS and CDR2 is YFSETQ. The CDR3 sequence is 13 residues long. CDR3 in amino acids: CASSGGHGETQYF. In DNA, the CDR3 is TGCGCCAGCAGCGGTGGACACGGAGAGACCCAGTACTTC.

The rearrangement links TRBV2 to TRBJ2-3; TRBD2 matches at 7 bases. Unmatched junction bases numbered 21, after V lost 10 bases and J lost 5 bases. The CDR3 is 17 amino acids. Germline V gene sequence: CDR1 SNHLY, CDR2 FYNNEI. Here the CDR3 reads CAIFGLAAPGGKDTQYF. CDR3 DNA: TGTGCCATCTTCGGGCTAGCGGCCCCCGGGGGTAAAGATACGCAGTATTTT.

This clone was seen a few times. This chain joins TRBV10-2 and TRBJ1-6, with 10 bases matching TRBD1. Germline V CDR1 and CDR2: WSHSY, SAAADI. The junction had 3 bases not matched to a gene; V was cut back by 6 bases and J by 7 bases. The CDR3 covers 14 residues. This chain's CDR3 is CASSRGQGNSPLHF. The CDR3 DNA sequence: TGCGCCAGCAGCCGGGGACAGGGGAATTCACCCCTCCACTTT.

The rearrangement joins TRBV7-2 to TRBJ2-1; possibly TRBD1 for D (5 bases). With 2 bases removed from V and 8 bases from J, the gap between germline ends came to 13 bases. This CDR3 contains 14 residues. From germline, CDR1 is SGHTA and CDR2 FQGNSA. CDR3 sequence reads: CASSLPRRGHEQFF. CDR3 DNA: TGTGCCAGCAGCTTACCTAGAAGGGGCCATGAGCAGTTCTTC.

The chain links TRBV19 to TRBJ2-3; tentatively, D is TRBD2 (5 bases). Looked up from germline, CDR1 is LNHDA and CDR2 is SQIVND (reference sequence). Trimming removed 3 bases from V and 1 base from J, with 8 bases in between. There are 14 residues in the CDR3. CDR3 bases: TGTGCCAGTAGTATGTGGGGAGGCACAGATACGCAGTATTTT. Translated: CASSMWGGTDTQYF.

The rearrangement uses TRBV4-2 and TRBJ2-7, with 8 bases that match TRBD2. The CDR3 contains 15 residues. With 3 bases clipped from V and 5 bases from J, the junction kept 9 bases outside the gene matches. CDR1 is LGHNA and CDR2 is YNFKEQ in the germline V gene. The CDR3 DNA is TGTGCCAGCAGCCACCCCAGCGGGGGCCCTAACGAGCAGTACTTC. Amino acids: CASSHPSGGPNEQYF.

V and J are TRBV30 and TRBJ1-2; no firm D call. The V and J ends lost 0 bases and 5 bases respectively, with 4 bases between them. This CDR3 region has 11 residues. The V gene's germline CDR1 is GTSNPN and CDR2 SVGIG (reference sequence). The CDR3 loop is CAWSVPYGYTF. The CDR3 DNA reads as TGTGCCTGGAGTGTTCCGTATGGCTACACCTTC. Complete variable domain (other parts from reference TRBV30 and TRBJ1-2): SQTIHQWPATLVQPVGSPLSLECTVEGTSNPNLYWYRQAAGRGLQLLFYSVGIGQISSEVPQNLSASRPQDRQFILSSKKLLLSDSGFYLCAWSVPYGYTFGSGTRLTVV.

The V gene is TRBV19, the J gene TRBJ2-7; D might be TRBD2 (6 bases). This CDR3 comprises 15 residues. Germline V gives CDR1 LNHDA, CDR2 SQIVND (reference sequence). The germline V and J ends were trimmed by 5 bases and 2 bases, with 16 bases remaining between them. CDR3 protein: CASSEGRGSTYEQYF. DNA of the CDR3: TGTGCCAGTAGTGAGGGTCGGGGGAGCACCTACGAGCAGTACTTC.

J is TRBJ2-7 and V is TRBV7-2; D perhaps matches TRBD2 (6 bases). The CDR3 runs 16 residues. Trimming took 5 bases from V and 4 from J, leaving 21 bases between them. The V gene's germline CDR1 is SGHTA and CDR2 FQGNSA. CDR3 protein: CASSIGPGTEGYEQYF. The CDR3 bases are TGTGCCAGCAGCATTGGGCCTGGGACGGAGGGATACGAGCAGTACTTC.

This chain joins TRBV19 and TRBJ1-5, with D uncertain. V gave up 5 bases and J gave up 1 base, with 21 bases separating them. Germline CDR1 and CDR2: LNHDA and SQIVND (reference sequence). The CDR3 sequence is 18 residues long. The CDR3 DNA sequence: TGTGCCAGTAGTTCCTTTCGGGAGTCATTTATCAGCAATCAGCCCCAGCATTTT. As protein: CASSSFRESFISNQPQHF.

J is TRBJ2-3 and V is TRBV10-3; 14 nucleotides agree with TRBD2. The V and J ends lost 5 bases and 3 bases, in that order; junction bases with no gene match: 7. This CDR3 has 17 amino acids. Germline V gene data show CDR1 as ENHRY and CDR2 as SYGVKD. The CDR3 bases are TGTGCCATCAGTCACCGGGGACTAGCGGGGGTTACAGATACGCAGTATTTT. Protein product: CAISHRGLAGVTDTQYF.